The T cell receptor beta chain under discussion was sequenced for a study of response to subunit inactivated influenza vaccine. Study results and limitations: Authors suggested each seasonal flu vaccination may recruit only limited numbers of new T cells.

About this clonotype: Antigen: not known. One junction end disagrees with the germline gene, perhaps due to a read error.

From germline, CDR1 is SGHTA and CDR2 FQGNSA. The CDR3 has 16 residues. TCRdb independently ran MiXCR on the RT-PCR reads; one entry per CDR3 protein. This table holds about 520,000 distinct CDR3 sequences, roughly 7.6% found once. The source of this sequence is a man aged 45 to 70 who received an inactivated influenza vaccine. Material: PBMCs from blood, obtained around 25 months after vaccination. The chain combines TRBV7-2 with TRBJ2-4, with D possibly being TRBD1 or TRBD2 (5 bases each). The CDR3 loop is CASSLGPGTAKSIQYF. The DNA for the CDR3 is TGTGCCAGCAGCTTAGGACCCGGGACGGCAAAAAGCATTCAGTACTTC.